The present TCR beta chain was sequenced within a study of blood T cell repertoires in COVID-19. Study information: The origin of the acute and convalescent COVID-19 samples was the United States, Italy and Spain.

Sequencing was performed with immunoSEQ multiplex PCR; in TCRdb, only in-frame clones are kept and a portion is missing. There are a few hundred thousand clones in the sample; approximately 86% occur only once, and just under 2% lies in the top ten. Germline V CDR1 and CDR2: MGHRA, YSYEKL. The CDR3 sequence is 15 residues long. After removal of 5 bases from V and 1 base from J, the junction contained 4 bases not matched to a gene. The receptor was derived from a man aged 25 to 40 with active or convalescent COVID-19. Source material: peripheral blood. This chain connects TRBV4-1 to TRBJ2-1, with 8 nucleotides matching TRBD1. This chain's CDR3 is CASSFGQGSYNEQFF. In DNA, the CDR3 is TGCGCCAGCAGCTTCGGACAGGGTTCCTACAATGAGCAGTTCTTC.